These 22 T cell receptor beta chains originate from one sample sequenced in a study of cytomegalovirus exposure and HLA in healthy donors. Primers: 60 Vbeta forward and 13 Jbeta reverse. Profiling relied on immunoSEQ multiplex PCR, and the TCRdb table lists in-frame clones only, not all of them. The table records some 160,000 clones, 70% to 85% of them present only once. The sequencing input was PBMCs. Every receptor here comes from a woman aged 40 to 49 in good health and CMV-seronegative.

This chain connects TRBV6-1 to TRBJ1-2; TRBD1 aligns across 7 bases. CDR3 length: 13 amino acids. V shed 7 bases and J 6 bases; nucleotides not matched to a gene: 8. CDR1 and CDR2 (germline): MNHNS, SASEGT. The CDR3 DNA reads TGTGCCAGCACTATACGACAGGGCGATGGCTACACCTTC. Its protein is CASTIRQGDGYTF.

V is TRBV10-3 and J is TRBJ2-7; TRBD2 is a possible D gene (5 bases). V was clipped by 7 bases and J by 0 bases, with 10 bases between them. Germline CDR1 is ENHRY and CDR2 is SYGVKD. CDR3 length: 13 amino acids. The CDR3 spells CAIKADSSYEQYF. The CDR3 DNA is TGTGCCATCAAAGCGGATAGCTCCTACGAGCAGTACTTC.

This rearrangement joins TRBV5-1 to TRBJ1-3; D gene unclear. The CDR3 runs 13 residues. Between the trimmed V and J ends, which lost 4 bases and 0 bases, there was a span of 5 bases. Germline V gene lookup returns CDR1 SGHRS and CDR2 YFSETQ. The CDR3 DNA reads TGCGCCAGCAGCCCGGGCTCTGGAAACACCATATATTTT. Translated, it gives CASSPGSGNTIYF. Full variable domain (outside the CDR3, taken from reference TRBV5-1 and TRBJ1-3): KAGVTQTPRYLIKTRGQQVTLSCSPISGHRSVSWYQQTPGQGLQFLFEYFSETQRNKGNFPGRFSGRQFSNSRSEMNVSTLELGDSALYLCASSPGSGNTIYFGEGSWLTVV.

The chain combines TRBV7-8 with TRBJ2-5; D is possibly TRBD1 (7 bases). Germline CDR1 and CDR2: SGHVS and FQNEAQ. Trimming stripped 4 bases from V and 5 bases from J, with 14 bases between. The length of the CDR3 is 14 residues. The CDR3 sequence: CASSWTPGGETQYF. The DNA of the CDR3 is TGTGCCAGCAGCTGGACTCCAGGGGGGGAGACCCAGTACTTC.

This sequence joins TRBV5-6 and TRBJ1-1; tentatively, D is TRBD1 (6 bases). The CDR3 runs to 17 residues. V lost 0 bases to trimming and J lost 6 bases, with 21 bases between them. The germline CDR1 and CDR2 sequences are SGHDT and YYEEEE. The CDR3 DNA is TGTGCCAGCAGCTTGGCCCTGGGGGTAGGGGGTTCGGCTGAAGCTTTCTTT. It codes for CASSLALGVGGSAEAFF.

The chain uses TRBV2 and TRBJ2-2; D not resolved. Per the germline V gene, CDR1 is SNHLY and CDR2 is FYNNEI. Trimming pared 4 bases from V and 1 base from J, leaving 10 bases between. The CDR3 covers 15 residues. In DNA form, the CDR3 reads TGTGCCAGCAGTGTTATTAACAGGAACACCGGGGAGCTGTTTTTT. This encodes CASSVINRNTGELFF.

A few counts support this clone. Here the CDR3 DNA reads TGCAGCGTCGTAGGGGGTAACTATGGCTACACCTTC. As protein: CSVVGGNYGYTF. The chain has TRBV29-1 and TRBJ1-2; TRBD1 is a possible D gene (6 bases). The CDR3 is made up of 12 amino acids. The germline V gene has CDR1 SQVTM and CDR2 ANQGSEA. The V gene lost 6 bases and the J gene lost 1 base, with 9 bases spanning the gap. Full variable domain (remainder filled in from reference TRBV29-1 and TRBJ1-2): SAVISQKPSRDICQRGTSLTIQCQVDSQVTMMFWYRQQPGQSLTLIATANQGSEATYESGFVIDKFPISRPNLTFSTLTVSNMSPEDSSIYLCSVVGGNYGYTFGSGTRLTVV.

The chain links TRBV30 to TRBJ1-2; D is ambiguous. V lost 1 base to trimming and J lost 8 bases, with 8 bases between them. Germline V gene lookup returns CDR1 GTSNPN and CDR2 SVGIG (reference sequence). The CDR3 is 11 amino acids. Here the CDR3 reads CAWSAQSGYTF. DNA of the CDR3: TGTGCCTGGAGTGCACAGTCCGGCTACACCTTC.

This chain links TRBV5-1 with TRBJ2-3; the D is unclear. V was shortened by 1 base and J by 4 bases, with 10 bases between the two germline ends. CDR1 and CDR2 (germline): SGHRS, YFSETQ. The CDR3 spans 14 residues. CDR3 bases: TGCGCCAGCAGCTTGACCGCGTCTGCAGATACGCAGTATTTT. This encodes CASSLTASADTQYF. Based on the CDR3 plus reference TRBV5-1 and TRBJ2-3, the full variable domain is KAGVTQTPRYLIKTRGQQVTLSCSPISGHRSVSWYQQTPGQGLQFLFEYFSETQRNKGNFPGRFSGRQFSNSRSEMNVSTLELGDSALYLCASSLTASADTQYFGPGTRLTVL.

The chain couples TRBV9 to TRBJ1-2; 7 positions agree with TRBD1. The CDR3 contains 13 residues. Unmatched junction bases numbered 3, after V lost 3 bases and J lost 4 bases. Per germline, CDR1 SGDLS and CDR2 YYNGEE. The CDR3 here is CASSEQGPYGYTF. The CDR3 DNA sequence: TGTGCCAGCAGCGAACAGGGGCCCTATGGCTACACCTTC.

This clone was seen a single time. V usage is TRBV4-1 and J usage is TRBJ1-2, with 10 bases fitting TRBD1. The germline V gene encodes CDR1 MGHRA and CDR2 YSYEKL. This CDR3 spans 17 amino acids. The V gene end was trimmed by 0 bases and the J gene end by 0 bases; junction bases not matched to a gene: 4. The CDR3 sequence is CASSQEGGTGANYGYTF. CDR3 DNA: TGCGCCAGCAGCCAAGAGGGGGGGACAGGGGCTAACTATGGCTACACCTTC.

The chain is built from TRBV28 and TRBJ2-3, with D hard to call. Trimming took 3 bases from V and 4 from J, leaving 5 bases between them. The CDR3 contains 12 residues. Germline CDR1 and CDR2: MDHEN and SYDVKM. CDR3 bases: TGTGCCAGCAGTTTTAGCCCAGATACGCAGTATTTT. This translates into CASSFSPDTQYF. The complete variable domain, with remaining parts taken from reference TRBV28 and TRBJ2-3, reads DVKVTQSSRYLVKRTGEKVFLECVQDMDHENMFWYRQDPGLGLRLIYFSYDVKMKEKGDIPEGYSVSREKKERFSLILESASTNQTSMYLCASSFSPDTQYFGPGTRLTVL.

This chain uses TRBV13 with TRBJ1-1; TRBD1 might be the D (5 bases). The ends were cut back, 6 bases at V and 5 bases at J, with 13 bases in the middle. Germline V CDR1 and CDR2: PRHDT, FYEKMQ (reference sequence). CDR3 length: 13 residues. Written as DNA, the CDR3 is TGTGCCAGCAGGAGACAGATTCCAACTGAAGCTTTCTTT. Translating it yields CASRRQIPTEAFF.

This clone was recorded only once. The DNA for the CDR3 is TGTGCCAGCACTTCGGACGGGGTGGGCTACGAGCAGTACTTC. This encodes CASTSDGVGYEQYF. The J gene is TRBJ2-7, the V gene TRBV11-2, with D maybe TRBD2 (5 bases). The germline V gene has CDR1 SGHAT and CDR2 FQNNGV. The CDR3 is 14 amino acids. Between the trimmed V and J ends, which lost 7 bases and 3 bases, there was a span of 16 bases.

The chain combines TRBV6-1 with TRBJ1-1; 10 nucleotides align to TRBD1. Germline trimming cut 4 bases from V and 0 bases from J; bases unmatched to any gene: 2. Germline values: CDR1 MNHNS, CDR2 SASEGT. The CDR3 totals 15 residues. In nucleotides, the CDR3 is TGTGCCAGCAGTGCCGGGACAGGGGTGAACACTGAAGCTTTCTTT. It yields the protein CASSAGTGVNTEAFF.

The V gene is TRBV10-3, the J gene TRBJ2-2; TRBD2 agrees at 15 bases. Trimming cost V 4 bases and J 5 bases; bases outside gene matches: 11. The CDR3 runs 19 residues. Per germline, CDR1 ENHRY and CDR2 SYGVKD. CDR3 in amino acids: CAISGVVGLAGGPTGELFF. CDR3 in DNA: TGTGCCATCAGTGGAGTCGTCGGACTAGCGGGGGGGCCTACCGGGGAGCTGTTTTTT.

The V and J genes are TRBV9 and TRBJ2-1; 12 positions match TRBD2. V shed 5 bases, J shed 1 base, and the junction held 4 bases outside the gene matches. CDR1 is SGDLS, CDR2 YYNGEE, per germline. The CDR3 extends over 16 amino acids. The DNA of the CDR3 is TGTGCCAGCAGTTACGGACTAGCGGGGTCCTACAATGAGCAGTTCTTC. This gives the protein CASSYGLAGSYNEQFF.

Concerning this clone: Other DNA sequences in this specimen translate into the identical CDR3. This chain links TRBV2 with TRBJ2-3; D call uncertain. Germline lookup yields CDR1 SNHLY and CDR2 FYNNEI. This CDR3 is 13 amino acids long. Trimming stripped 3 bases from V and 0 bases from J, with 4 bases between. The CDR3 reads CASSDTSTDTQYF. The CDR3 DNA follows: TGTGCCAGCAGTGACACTAGCACAGATACGCAGTATTTT. Full variable domain (rest looked up from reference TRBV2 and TRBJ2-3): EPEVTQTPSHQVTQMGQEVILRCVPISNHLYFYWYRQILGQKVEFLVSFYNNEISEKSEIFDDQFSVERPDGSNFTLKIRSTKLEDSAMYFCASSDTSTDTQYFGPGTRLTVL.

The chain recombines TRBV18 with TRBJ2-7; 9 bases map to TRBD1. CDR1 KGHSH and CDR2 LQKENI come from the germline V gene. Trimming at V came to 3 bases and at J to 4 bases, leaving 7 bases not matched to a gene. The CDR3 has 15 residues. In nucleotides, the CDR3 is TGTGCCAGCTCACCTATAGGACAGGGGACGTACGAGCAGTACTTC. It codes for CASSPIGQGTYEQYF.

Note on this clone: Other nucleotide sequences in the sample specify the same CDR3. The rearrangement links TRBV5-1 to TRBJ2-1; 15 bases line up with TRBD2. The CDR3 extends over 16 amino acids. CDR1 and CDR2 from the germline V gene are SGHRS and YFSETQ. The V segment lost 4 bases and the J segment 4 bases; nucleotides outside the gene matches: 3. This CDR3 is CASSPGLAGGYNEQFF. Written as DNA, the CDR3 is TGCGCCAGCAGCCCGGGACTAGCGGGAGGATACAATGAGCAGTTCTTC. Filled out from reference TRBV5-1 and TRBJ2-1, the complete variable domain reads KAGVTQTPRYLIKTRGQQVTLSCSPISGHRSVSWYQQTPGQGLQFLFEYFSETQRNKGNFPGRFSGRQFSNSRSEMNVSTLELGDSALYLCASSPGLAGGYNEQFFGPGTRLTVL.

This clone was observed a handful of times. This sequence joins TRBV2 and TRBJ1-5, with D tentatively TRBD1 (5 bases). The germline gives CDR1 SNHLY, CDR2 FYNNEI. There are 15 residues in the CDR3. With 1 base removed from V and 4 bases from J, the gap between germline ends came to 11 bases. CDR3 region: CASSEDVAGNQPQHF. The DNA for the CDR3 is TGTGCCAGCAGTGAAGATGTTGCAGGGAATCAGCCCCAGCATTTT.

The V gene is TRBV5-6, the J gene TRBJ1-2; 9 nucleotides line up with TRBD1. Unmatched junction bases numbered 16, after V lost 6 bases and J lost 4 bases. Germline assignment: CDR1 SGHDT and CDR2 YYEEEE. The CDR3 sequence is 17 residues long. The CDR3 here is CASTPRDRAFLGYGYTF. CDR3 coding DNA: TGTGCCAGCACCCCCCGGGACAGGGCTTTCTTGGGCTATGGCTACACCTTC.